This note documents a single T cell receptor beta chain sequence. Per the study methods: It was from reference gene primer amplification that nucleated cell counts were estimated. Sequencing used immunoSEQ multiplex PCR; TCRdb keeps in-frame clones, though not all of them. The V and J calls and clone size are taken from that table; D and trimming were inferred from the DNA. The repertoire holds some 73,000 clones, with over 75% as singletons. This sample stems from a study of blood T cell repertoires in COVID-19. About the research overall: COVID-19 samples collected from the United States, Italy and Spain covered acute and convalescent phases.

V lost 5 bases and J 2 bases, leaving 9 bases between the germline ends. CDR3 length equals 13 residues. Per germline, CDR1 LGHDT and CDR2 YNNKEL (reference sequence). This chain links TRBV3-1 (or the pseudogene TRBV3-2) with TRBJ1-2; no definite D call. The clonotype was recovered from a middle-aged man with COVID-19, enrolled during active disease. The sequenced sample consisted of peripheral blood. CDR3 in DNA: TGTGCCAGCAGCAATCAGGTGAACTATGGCTACACCTTC. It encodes CASSNQVNYGYTF.